A selection of T cell receptor beta chains follows, all from one sample in a study of T-cell memory formation after mild COVID-19. TCRdb reanalysed the 5' RACE reads using MiXCR and keeps one entry per CDR3 protein. The profile shows roughly 340,000 distinct CDR3 sequences, around 15% of them singletons. Sequencing was done on a sample of PBMCs or a T cell subset sorted from them (not recorded which). Every receptor here comes from a man aged 18 to 30 who had mild COVID-19 (a few samples of this study predate the infection). Cell type and time point are not known. Each CDR3 is given with its conserved first and last residue. The order of the fields is clone size, V gene, D gene, J gene, CDR3 protein, CDR3 DNA. A D gene is named only where the DNA matches it firmly. Size tells how often a clone was seen (once, few, many) or the class of an expanded clone, and some rows leave it out.

few	TRBV7-3	.	TRBJ2-5	CASSPDGEGMTQYF	TGTGCCAGCAGCCCGGACGGAGAGGGCATGACCCAGTACTTC
.	TRBV12-3/TRBV12-4	TRBD1	TRBJ2-1	CASSWPGQGRNEQFF	TGTGCCAGCAGTTGGCCGGGACAGGGCCGCAATGAGCAGTTCTTC
.	TRBV29-1	.	TRBJ2-2	CSVERDPNTGELFF	TGCAGCGTTGAACGGGACCCGAACACCGGGGAGCTGTTTTTT
.	TRBV6-2/TRBV6-3	.	TRBJ1-2	CASSGMNYGYTF	TGTGCCAGCAGTGGGATGAACTATGGCTACACCTTC
few	TRBV7-8	.	TRBJ2-3	CASSAAPGTRSTDTQYF	TGTGCCAGCAGCGCCGCCCCCGGGACGCGCAGCACAGATACGCAGTATTTT
.	TRBV12-3/TRBV12-4	TRBD2	TRBJ2-7	CASSRDYPSSYEQYF	TGTGCCAGCAGTAGGGACTACCCGAGCTCCTACGAGCAGTACTTC
few	TRBV3-1	.	TRBJ1-1	CASSFFRDGTEAFF	TGTGCCAGCAGCTTCTTCAGGGATGGAACTGAAGCTTTCTTT
.	TRBV12-3/TRBV12-4	.	TRBJ1-5	CASSRRENQPQHF	TGTGCCAGCAGCCGCCGGGAGAATCAGCCCCAGCATTTT
few	TRBV6-5	.	TRBJ1-2	CASSSLDGFGYTF	TGTGCCAGCAGTTCCCTAGACGGCTTTGGCTACACCTTC
few	TRBV12-3/TRBV12-4	.	TRBJ2-7	CASSFLYSGPEGEQYF	TGTGCCAGCAGTTTCCTTTATTCAGGGCCGGAGGGCGAGCAGTACTTC
few	TRBV5-6	.	TRBJ1-2	CASSSRYYGYTF	TGTGCCAGCAGTTCCAGATACTATGGCTACACCTTC
.	TRBV29-1	.	TRBJ2-5	CSVEWRGRGETQYF	TGCAGCGTGGAGTGGCGGGGGCGAGGAGAGACCCAGTACTTC
.	TRBV3-1	TRBD2	TRBJ2-1	CASSQDRLAGAEKQFF	TGTGCCAGCAGCCAAGACCGACTAGCGGGGGCCGAAAAGCAGTTCTTC
few	TRBV20-1	.	TRBJ1-1	CSARGFTGGRGTEAFF	TGCAGTGCTAGGGGCTTTACCGGGGGACGTGGCACTGAAGCTTTCTTT
.	TRBV20-1	TRBD2	TRBJ2-7	CSARSGGALYEQYF	TGCAGTGCTAGATCCGGGGGGGCTCTCTACGAGCAGTACTTC
few	TRBV7-9	.	TRBJ2-3	CASSGGLIDTQYF	TGTGCCAGCAGCGGGGGGCTGATAGATACGCAGTATTTT
.	TRBV3-1	.	TRBJ2-7	CASSQGGHSSQYF	TGTGCCAGCAGCCAAGGGGGACATTCATCGCAGTACTTC
many	TRBV7-3	TRBD2	TRBJ2-1	CASSLGRGGYEQFF	TGTGCCAGCAGCTTAGGGCGGGGGGGCTATGAGCAGTTCTTC
many	TRBV11-2	.	TRBJ1-4	CASSFTGTINEKLFF	TGTGCCAGCAGCTTTACCGGGACAATTAATGAAAAACTGTTTTTT
few	TRBV4-2	TRBD1	TRBJ1-5	CASSQDWRAGGQPQHF	TGTGCCAGCAGCCAAGATTGGCGGGCAGGGGGTCAGCCCCAGCATTTT
.	TRBV7-3	.	TRBJ1-2	CASSSTGKGKGYTF	TGTGCCAGCAGCTCGACTGGGAAGGGGAAGGGCTACACCTTC
.	TRBV5-1	.	TRBJ2-5	CASSSLGTQETQYF	TGCGCCAGCTCGTCCCTGGGGACACAAGAGACCCAGTACTTC
few	TRBV11-2	.	TRBJ2-1	CASATGTNEQFF	TGTGCCAGTGCGACAGGCACCAATGAGCAGTTCTTC
.	TRBV2	TRBD1	TRBJ2-3	CASSETGKDTQYF	TGTGCCAGCAGTGAGACAGGGAAAGATACGCAGTATTTT
.	TRBV4-3	.	TRBJ2-3	CASSPPRGTQYF	TGCGCCAGCAGCCCCCCCCGGGGTACGCAGTATTTT
many	TRBV7-2	TRBD1	TRBJ2-7	CASSLGQGNYEQYF	TGTGCCAGCAGCTTAGGACAGGGAAACTACGAGCAGTACTTC
many	TRBV7-3	.	TRBJ2-1	CASSAGGSYNEQFF	TGTGCCAGCTCCGCAGGGGGGTCCTACAATGAGCAGTTCTTC
few	TRBV20-1	.	TRBJ2-2	CSAFNPTRANTGELFF	TGCAGTGCTTTCAACCCGACACGCGCGAACACCGGGGAGCTGTTTTTT
few	TRBV10-3	TRBD2	TRBJ2-5	CAIRTSAETQYF	TGTGCCATCAGGACTAGCGCAGAGACCCAGTACTTC
few	TRBV29-1	TRBD1	TRBJ1-2	CSVGDSRLKYGYTF	TGCAGCGTGGGGGACAGTCGGCTGAAGTATGGCTACACCTTC